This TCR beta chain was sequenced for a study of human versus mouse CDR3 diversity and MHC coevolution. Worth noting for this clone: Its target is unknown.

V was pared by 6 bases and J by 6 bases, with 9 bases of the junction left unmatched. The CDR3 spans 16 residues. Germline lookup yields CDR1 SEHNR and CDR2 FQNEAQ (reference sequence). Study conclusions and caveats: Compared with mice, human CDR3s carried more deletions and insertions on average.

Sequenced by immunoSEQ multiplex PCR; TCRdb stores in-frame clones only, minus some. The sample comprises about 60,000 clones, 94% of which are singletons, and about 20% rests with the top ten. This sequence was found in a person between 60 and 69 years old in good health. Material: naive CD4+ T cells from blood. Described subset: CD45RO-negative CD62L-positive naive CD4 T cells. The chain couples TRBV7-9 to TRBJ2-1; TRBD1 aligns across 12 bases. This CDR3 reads CASSRTGTGGLNEQFF. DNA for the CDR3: TGTGCCAGCAGTCGAACCGGGACAGGGGGCCTCAATGAGCAGTTCTTC.